The 10 T cell receptor beta chains given below trace back to one sample, sequenced in a study of technical replicates of blood from a handful of donors. Method: immunoSEQ multiplex PCR; TCRdb's copy keeps in-frame clones and lacks some. This table has about 76,000 clones, roughly nine tenths appearing once. Sequences were obtained from T cells isolated from PBMCs. These receptors all come from a human donor in good health.

The chain couples TRBV6-1 to TRBJ1-5, with 10 bases fitting TRBD1. Germline V gives CDR1 MNHNS, CDR2 SASEGT. The CDR3 covers 16 residues. Trimming cost V 4 bases and J 6 bases; bases outside gene matches: 9. CDR3 residues: CASSATAGTGVQPQHF. In DNA form, the CDR3 reads TGTGCCAGCAGTGCGACCGCCGGGACAGGGGTTCAGCCCCAGCATTTT.

The chain uses TRBV4-1 and TRBJ1-6; TRBD1 agrees at 9 bases. The CDR3 extends over 15 amino acids. Germline CDR1 and CDR2: MGHRA and YSYEKL. J gave up 10 bases and V 4 bases, and 8 bases lay outside the gene matches. This CDR3 is CASSLTGGTTSPLHF. CDR3 DNA: TGCGCCAGCAGCCTGACAGGGGGGACTACCTCACCCCTCCACTTT.

The chain joins TRBV4-1 to TRBJ1-1; TRBD1 matches 8 bases. The CDR3 covers 13 residues. CDR1 MGHRA and CDR2 YSYEKL come from the germline V gene. V was clipped by 2 bases and J by 6 bases; unmatched bases: 2. The CDR3 here is CASSQQQGAEAFF. Here the CDR3 DNA reads TGCGCCAGCAGCCAACAACAGGGGGCTGAAGCTTTCTTT.

This clone occurred once. The rearrangement links TRBV2 to TRBJ2-7; 9 bases match TRBD2. This CDR3 is 18 amino acids long. The germline V gene has CDR1 SNHLY and CDR2 FYNNEI. The V and J ends lost 2 bases and 2 bases, in that order; junction bases with no gene match: 13. CDR3 sequence: CASSEKLVELAGPYEQYF. The CDR3 region has the DNA TGTGCCAGCAGTGAAAAGCTGGTCGAGCTAGCGGGACCCTACGAGCAGTACTTC.

The J gene is TRBJ2-7, the V gene TRBV27, with D unclear. This CDR3 has 10 residues. The germline V gene encodes CDR1 MNHEY and CDR2 SMNVEV (reference sequence). Trimming cost V 10 bases and J 4 bases, with 8 bases left between them. The CDR3 reads CATSQYEQYF. DNA for the CDR3: TGTGCCACTTCCCAGTACGAGCAGTACTTC.

This chain joins TRBV10-3 and TRBJ1-1, with D perhaps matching TRBD1 (6 bases). V shed 6 bases and J shed 5 bases, with 16 bases lying between them. There are 14 residues in the CDR3. Germline loops: CDR1 ENHRY, CDR2 SYGVKD. CDR3 region: CAISNFQGKTEAFF. The CDR3 region has the DNA TGTGCCATCAGCAATTTTCAGGGGAAGACTGAAGCTTTCTTT.

The J gene is TRBJ2-1, the V gene TRBV10-1; 11 nucleotides match TRBD2. Trimming cost V 4 bases and J 4 bases; bases outside gene matches: 9. Germline V CDR1 and CDR2: WNHNN, SYGVQD (reference sequence). This CDR3 is 17 amino acids long. CDR3 in amino acids: CASSGNSGRAGYNEQFF. CDR3 nucleotides: TGCGCCAGCAGTGGTAATAGCGGGAGGGCCGGGTACAATGAGCAGTTCTTC.

The chain joins TRBV5-1 to TRBJ2-5; a weak D match, TRBD2 (7 bases). The germline CDR1 and CDR2 sequences are SGHRS and YFSETQ. Trimming cost V 2 bases and J 3 bases, with 14 bases left between them. The CDR3 is 15 amino acids. CDR3 DNA sequence: TGCGCCAGCAGCTTCCCTGGGGGGGGCGAAGAGACCCAGTACTTC. Its translation: CASSFPGGGEETQYF.

The chain combines TRBV5-4 with TRBJ2-5; a weak D match, TRBD2 (5 bases). V gave up 4 bases and J gave up 2 bases, with 9 bases separating them. Germline V CDR1 and CDR2: SGHNT, YYREEE (reference sequence). CDR3 length: 13 amino acids. The CDR3 protein is CASSTTRQETQYF. CDR3 nucleotides: TGTGCCAGCAGCACTACTAGGCAAGAGACCCAGTACTTC.

DNA for the CDR3: TGTGCCAGCAATAAGGGAGTCGAGCAGTACTTC. It specifies CASNKGVEQYF. The chain joins TRBV2 to TRBJ2-7; tentatively, D is TRBD2 (5 bases). V gave up 7 bases and J gave up 6 bases, with 10 bases separating them. Germline CDR1 and CDR2: SNHLY and FYNNEI. The CDR3 length is 11 residues. The full variable domain, with the rest looked up from reference TRBV2 and TRBJ2-7, is EPEVTQTPSHQVTQMGQEVILRCVPISNHLYFYWYRQILGQKVEFLVSFYNNEISEKSEIFDDQFSVERPDGSNFTLKIRSTKLEDSAMYFCASNKGVEQYFGPGTRLTVT.